This entry lists 15 T cell receptor beta chains sequenced from one sample in a study of T cells in Graves' hyperthyroidism and ophthalmopathy. It was RNA transcripts that yielded the amplified TCR beta CDR3 regions. Using the HTBI primer set, a first-round RT-PCR was run on the TCR CDR3. A single record per CDR3 protein comes from TCRdb applying MiXCR to the multiplex PCR reads. The table records hundreds of thousands of distinct CDR3 sequences, 17% of them present only once. The sequenced material came from blood. The receptors originated from a woman between 18 and 30 years old with Graves' ophthalmopathy.

Comments on this clonotype: Sequence at one end of the junction differs from germline and may be a read error. The chain couples TRBV5-5 to TRBJ2-1, with D perhaps matching TRBD1 (6 bases). Per the germline V gene, CDR1 is SGHKS and CDR2 is YYEKEE (reference sequence). There are 14 residues in the CDR3. The CDR3 DNA reads as TGTGCCAGCAGCTTGGCCGTAACGACAGGTGAGCATTTCTTC. Protein: CASSLAVTTGEHFF.

At least ten counts were recorded for this clonotype. The gene calls are TRBV28 and TRBJ1-2, with a possible D match to TRBD1 (6 bases). The ends were cut back, 5 bases at V and 1 base at J, with 8 bases in the middle. Germline-derived CDR1 and CDR2 are MDHEN and SYDVKM. This CDR3 comprises 13 residues. As DNA, the CDR3 is TGTGCCAGCAGTCTCAGGGGTAACTATGGCTACACCTTC. This gives the protein CASSLRGNYGYTF.

This clonotype was recorded many times. J is TRBJ1-1 and V is TRBV30; perhaps TRBD1 as D (6 bases). CDR3 size: 12 residues. Germline loops: CDR1 GTSNPN, CDR2 SVGIG (reference sequence). Trimming took off 4 bases at V and 4 bases at J, with 10 bases between the two ends. The CDR3 loop reads CAWKQGFTEAFF. The DNA for the CDR3 is TGTGCCTGGAAACAGGGTTTCACTGAAGCTTTCTTT.

The chain couples TRBV5-5 to TRBJ1-2; D might be TRBD1 (5 bases). With 2 bases removed from V and 2 bases from J, the gap between germline ends came to 10 bases. CDR1 is SGHKS and CDR2 is YYEKEE in the germline V gene (reference sequence). This CDR3 spans 14 amino acids. The CDR3 bases are TGTGCCAGCAGCTTCAGGGTGGGGAACTATGGCTACACCTTC. Translated, it gives CASSFRVGNYGYTF.

Points on this clonotype: With a much larger clone just one base away, this may be a read error. The chain uses TRBV7-8 and TRBJ2-1, with D tentatively TRBD1 or TRBD2 (6 bases each). Trimming removed 0 bases at V and 1 base at J, with 16 bases between. Per germline, CDR1 SGHVS and CDR2 FQNEAQ. This CDR3 contains 18 residues. CDR3 protein: CASSLAVRGEQSYNEQFF. CDR3 DNA: TGTGCCAGCAGCTTAGCAGTTAGGGGGGAGCAGTCCTACAATGAGCAGTTCTTC.

The V and J genes are TRBV25-1 and TRBJ1-5; 9 nucleotides match TRBD1. The CDR3 has 15 residues. J lost 7 bases, V lost 4 bases, and 8 bases had no gene match. The germline V gene encodes CDR1 MGHDK and CDR2 SYGVNS. CDR3 protein: CASSAPGQGGQPQHF. The DNA for the CDR3 is TGTGCCAGCAGTGCTCCGGGACAGGGTGGCCAGCCCCAGCATTTT. The whole variable domain, filled in from reference TRBV25-1 and TRBJ1-5, reads EADIYQTPRYLVIGTGKKITLECSQTMGHDKMYWYQQDPGMELHLIHYSYGVNSTEKGDLSSESTVSRIRTEHFPLTLESARPSHTSQYLCASSAPGQGGQPQHFGDGTRLSIL.

The chain carries TRBV5-1 and TRBJ1-1; D is possibly TRBD1 (5 bases). Germline CDR1 SGHRS, CDR2 YFSETQ. Trimming left V 0 bases short and J 8 bases short, with 20 bases between. This CDR3 spans 16 amino acids. The CDR3 bases are TGCGCCAGCAGCTTGGAGGGTTCTGGGGCAGAACGGGAAGCTTTCTTT. The encoded protein is CASSLEGSGAEREAFF.

The rearrangement joins TRBV10-2 to TRBJ1-2, with 7 bases lining up with TRBD1. The trim removed 3 bases at V and 2 bases at J, leaving 12 bases unmatched. Per germline, CDR1 WSHSY and CDR2 SAAADI. CDR3 size: 17 residues. For the CDR3, the DNA is TGCGCCAGCAGTGATATGATGACAGGGATAATAAACTATGGCTACACCTTC. This sequence encodes CASSDMMTGIINYGYTF.

This clonotype was seen repeatedly, ten times or more. The V and J genes are TRBV11-3 and TRBJ1-3, with TRBD1 matching over 7 bases. V lost 3 bases and J lost 4; bases outside the gene matches: 12. The length of the CDR3 is 17 residues. Germline V gives CDR1 SGHNT, CDR2 YENEEA. The CDR3: CASSFLHRGLRGNTIYF. CDR3 nucleotide sequence: TGTGCCAGCAGCTTCCTTCACAGGGGTCTACGAGGAAACACCATATATTTT. The whole variable domain, filled in from reference TRBV11-3 and TRBJ1-3, reads EAGVVQSPRYKIIEKKQPVAFWCNPISGHNTLYWYLQNLGQGPELLIRYENEEAVDDSQLPKDRFSAERLKGVDSTLKIQPAELGDSAVYLCASSFLHRGLRGNTIYFGEGSWLTVV.

This clonotype was observed a few times. The J gene is TRBJ1-4, the V gene TRBV6-1; D is perhaps TRBD1 (5 bases). The CDR3 covers 16 residues. Trimming pared 4 bases from V and 8 bases from J, leaving 20 bases between. Germline V gene lookup returns CDR1 MNHNS and CDR2 SASEGT. CDR3 protein: CASSVVSGGLGEKLFF. The CDR3 DNA reads as TGTGCCAGCAGTGTGGTGTCGGGGGGTCTTGGGGAAAAACTGTTTTTT.

This clonotype was counted at least ten times. The gene calls are TRBV7-2 and TRBJ2-7; 10 nucleotides align to TRBD2. V was clipped by 5 bases and J by 4 bases; unmatched bases: 2. Germline CDR1 reads SGHTA; CDR2 reads FQGNSA. CDR3 size: 13 residues. CDR3 DNA: TGTGCCAGCAGCACAGCGGGAGGGTACGAGCAGTACTTC. It yields the protein CASSTAGGYEQYF.

This clonotype was counted many times. V usage is TRBV4-1 and J usage is TRBJ1-5; a weak D match, TRBD1 (6 bases). This CDR3 has 16 residues. The ends were cut back, 1 base at V and 3 bases at J, with 13 bases in the middle. The V gene's germline CDR1 is MGHRA and CDR2 YSYEKL. CDR3 amino acids: CASSQGGVGANQPQHF. CDR3 coding DNA: TGCGCCAGCAGCCAAGGTGGGGTGGGGGCCAATCAGCCCCAGCATTTT.

Many counts were recorded for this clonotype. The J gene is TRBJ2-5, the V gene TRBV2; D may be TRBD2 (5 bases). Per the germline V gene, CDR1 is SNHLY and CDR2 is FYNNEI. Trimming pared 6 bases from V and 3 bases from J, leaving 11 bases between. This CDR3 is 13 amino acids long. The CDR3 nucleotides read TGTGCCAGCAGGGAGGACTCGAAAGAGACCCAGTACTTC. Its translation is CASREDSKETQYF.

The sample holds a few counts of this clonotype. This chain uses TRBV3-1 with TRBJ1-4, with D uncertain. The CDR3 is 13 residues long. Germline loops: CDR1 LGHDT, CDR2 YNNKEL (reference sequence). The V end was cut by 0 bases, the J end by 12 bases, with 11 bases between. CDR3 region: CASSQDDSEELFF. CDR3 nucleotides: TGTGCCAGCAGCCAAGATGATTCCGAGGAACTGTTTTTT.

This clonotype turned up a few times. The chain joins TRBV9 to TRBJ1-1, with D unclear. This CDR3 is built from 14 residues. Looked up from germline, CDR1 is SGDLS and CDR2 is YYNGEE. V dropped 1 base and J dropped 4 bases, with 11 bases sitting between them. CDR3 nucleotides: TGTGCCAGCAGCGTAACTACAGAGCGCACTGAAGCTTTCTTT. Translated, it gives CASSVTTERTEAFF.